The next 23 T cell receptor beta chains were all read from a single sample in a study of siplizumab effects on memory and regulatory T cells. Data came from immunoSEQ multiplex PCR; TCRdb stores just in-frame clones and leaves some out. The sample has about 100,000 clones, about 91% seen once. The sequencing sample was made of CD4+ T cells sorted from blood. The receptors here all came from a human donor in good health.

The chain recombines TRBV9 with TRBJ2-2; TRBD2 matches 8 bases. Germline-derived CDR1 and CDR2 are SGDLS and YYNGEE. The trim removed 4 bases at V and 7 bases at J, leaving 18 bases unmatched. The CDR3 contains 18 residues. CDR3 protein: CASSPYYSPGGYGGELFF. CDR3 sequence (DNA): TGTGCCAGCAGCCCCTATTATTCCCCGGGGGGGTATGGCGGGGAGCTGTTTTTT. Full variable domain (remainder filled in from reference TRBV9 and TRBJ2-2): DSGVTQTPKHLITATGQRVTLRCSPRSGDLSVYWYQQSLDQGLQFLIQYYNGEERAKGNILERFSAQQFPDLHSELNLSSLELGDSALYFCASSPYYSPGGYGGELFFGEGSRLTVL.

This clone was seen more than once but under ten times. The V and J genes are TRBV6-5 and TRBJ1-6; D uncertain. This CDR3 contains 12 residues. With 4 bases removed from V and 7 bases from J, the gap between germline ends came to 5 bases. Germline loops: CDR1 MNHEY, CDR2 SVGAGI. For the CDR3, the DNA is TGTGCCAGCAGTTCAACGAATTCACCCCTCCACTTT. Translation gives CASSSTNSPLHF.

The chain links TRBV7-2 to TRBJ2-2; possible D gene TRBD2, 6 bases. The germline gives CDR1 SGHTA, CDR2 FQGNSA. The CDR3 runs 14 residues. Trimming left V 5 bases short and J 4 bases short, with 11 bases between. The CDR3 region is CASSGREATGELFF. CDR3 nucleotide sequence: TGTGCCAGCAGCGGCAGGGAGGCCACCGGGGAGCTGTTTTTT.

The chain carries TRBV6-6 and TRBJ1-2, with D possibly matching TRBD1 (5 bases). The CDR3 length is 14 residues. Germline CDR1 and CDR2: MNHNY and SVGAGI (reference sequence). The ends were cut back, 5 bases at V and 0 bases at J, with 10 bases in the middle. The CDR3 region has the DNA TGTGCCAGCAGTATCACGACAGCTAACTATGGCTACACCTTC. Its protein is CASSITTANYGYTF.

This chain links TRBV27 with TRBJ2-1; 14 bases fit TRBD2. Losses at the gene ends were 3 bases for V and 10 bases for J; bases not matched to a gene: 8. The CDR3 is 16 residues long. Germline CDR1 and CDR2: MNHEY and SMNVEV (reference sequence). This chain's CDR3 is CASSLIGLAGGREQFF. CDR3 nucleotide sequence: TGTGCCAGCAGTTTGATAGGACTAGCGGGGGGAAGGGAGCAGTTCTTC.

V and J are TRBV7-2 and TRBJ1-5, with D unclear. CDR1 and CDR2 from the germline V gene are SGHTA and FQGNSA. The CDR3 extends over 17 amino acids. V shed 2 bases and J shed 0 bases, with 14 bases lying between them. This CDR3 reads CASSLRGGPYSNQPQHF. DNA for the CDR3: TGTGCCAGCAGCTTACGTGGCGGTCCGTATAGCAATCAGCCCCAGCATTTT.

J is TRBJ2-3 and V is TRBV7-2; D ambiguous. Trimming took off 0 bases at V and 3 bases at J, with 10 bases between the two ends. CDR1 is SGHTA, CDR2 FQGNSA, per germline. The CDR3 spans 15 residues. In DNA, the CDR3 is TGTGCCAGCAGCTTAGCCAGCATAACGACAGATACGCAGTATTTT. Translation: CASSLASITTDTQYF.

The rearrangement uses TRBV28 and TRBJ1-5; 8 bases map to TRBD1. The CDR3 consists of 15 residues. Germline assignment: CDR1 MDHEN and CDR2 SYDVKM. The V gene end was trimmed by 6 bases and the J gene end by 6 bases; junction bases not matched to a gene: 10. The CDR3, as DNA: TGTGCCAGCAGCCCTACCCGGACAGGGACTCAGCCCCAGCATTTT. Amino acid sequence: CASSPTRTGTQPQHF.

V gene TRBV7-2 combines with J gene TRBJ2-3; D is perhaps TRBD1 (6 bases). The CDR3 length is 15 residues. Between the trimmed V and J ends, which lost 4 bases and 1 base, there was a span of 12 bases. CDR1 is SGHTA and CDR2 is FQGNSA in the germline V gene. The CDR3 DNA reads as TGTGCCAGCAGCTCTCAGGGGTTGGGCACAGATACGCAGTATTTT. It translates to CASSSQGLGTDTQYF.

The chain is built from TRBV15 and TRBJ1-1, with TRBD1 matching 9 bases. CDR3 length: 14 amino acids. Looked up from germline, CDR1 is LNHNV and CDR2 is YYDKDF (reference sequence). Trimming took 1 base from V and 11 from J; bases not matched to a gene: 8. CDR3 sequence (DNA): TGTGCCACCAGCAGAGTTGGGACAGGGTTTGAGGCTTTCTTT. Its protein is CATSRVGTGFEAFF.

This clone was counted a single time. The V gene is TRBV7-9, the J gene TRBJ2-1; D call uncertain. The V and J ends lost 2 bases and 6 bases respectively, with 2 bases between them. The CDR3 consists of 11 residues. Germline V gives CDR1 SEHNR, CDR2 FQNEAQ (reference sequence). CDR3 loop: CASSLSNEQFF. DNA for the CDR3: TGTGCCAGCAGCTTAAGCAATGAGCAGTTCTTC.

The chain carries TRBV14 and TRBJ1-2; tentative D call: TRBD1 (6 bases). Looked up from germline, CDR1 is SGHDN and CDR2 is FVKESK. The V gene lost 2 bases and the J gene lost 2 bases, with 9 bases spanning the gap. This CDR3 is built from 14 residues. CDR3 in amino acids: CASSQQRGNYGYTF. The CDR3 region has the DNA TGTGCCAGCAGCCAACAAAGGGGGAACTATGGCTACACCTTC. Using reference TRBV14 and TRBJ1-2 for the parts outside the CDR3, the full variable domain is EAGVTQFPSHSVIEKGQTVTLRCDPISGHDNLYWYRRVMGKEIKFLLHFVKESKQDESGMPNNRFLAERTGGTYSTLKVQPAELEDSGVYFCASSQQRGNYGYTFGSGTRLTVV.

The genes are TRBV6-5 and TRBJ2-2; no definite D call. The CDR3 consists of 15 residues. Trimming took off 5 bases at V and 4 bases at J, with 14 bases between the two ends. CDR1 is MNHEY, CDR2 SVGAGI, per germline. The CDR3 nucleotides are TGTGCCAGCAGTATAAGTTCGGTGGGCACCGGGGAGCTGTTTTTT. This sequence encodes CASSISSVGTGELFF.

V and J are TRBV7-9 and TRBJ1-1, with no clear D. This CDR3 spans 13 amino acids. Deletions cut 5 bases from V and 1 base from J, with 8 bases between. Germline assignment: CDR1 SEHNR and CDR2 FQNEAQ (reference sequence). CDR3 in DNA: TGTGCCAGCAGCCCTCCAGCGAACACTGAAGCTTTCTTT. Translating gives CASSPPANTEAFF. The complete variable domain, with remaining parts taken from reference TRBV7-9 and TRBJ1-1, reads DTGVSQNPRHKITKRGQNVTFRCDPISEHNRLYWYRQTLGQGPEFLTYFQNEAQLEKSRLLSDRFSAERPKGSFSTLEIQRTEQGDSAMYLCASSPPANTEAFFGQGTRLTVV.

The DNA of the CDR3 is TGTGCCAGCAATGGTCACCCGGGGGAAAAACTGTTTTTT. As protein: CASNGHPGEKLFF. The chain has TRBV25-1 and TRBJ1-4; D is uncertain. In germline, CDR1 is MGHDK, CDR2 SYGVNS. V lost 7 bases, J lost 8 bases, and 14 bases lay in between. CDR3 length: 13 residues. The whole variable domain, remainder taken from reference TRBV25-1 and TRBJ1-4, is EADIYQTPRYLVIGTGKKITLECSQTMGHDKMYWYQQDPGMELHLIHYSYGVNSTEKGDLSSESTVSRIRTEHFPLTLESARPSHTSQYLCASNGHPGEKLFFGSGTQLSVL.

This clone appeared a few times. The chain links TRBV30 to TRBJ1-1; D is unclear. CDR1 GTSNPN and CDR2 SVGIG come from the germline V gene (reference sequence). The CDR3 loop spans 14 amino acids. Deletions cut 2 bases from V and 4 bases from J, with 14 bases between. As DNA, the CDR3 is TGTGCCTGGAGTCGTGGTCAGCCGTCCACTGAAGCTTTCTTT. Encoded protein: CAWSRGQPSTEAFF.

The V gene is TRBV15, the J gene TRBJ2-2; D call uncertain. Germline V gene data show CDR1 as LNHNV and CDR2 as YYDKDF (reference sequence). Trimming left V 4 bases short and J 2 bases short, with 14 bases between. This CDR3 region has 16 residues. The CDR3 nucleotides are TGTGCCACCAGCACCCGAAGGATCTTAAACACCGGGGAGCTGTTTTTT. Amino acids: CATSTRRILNTGELFF.

The chain has TRBV5-4 and TRBJ2-5; TRBD2 matches at 13 bases. Germline CDR1 is SGHNT and CDR2 is YYREEE (reference sequence). With 4 bases clipped from V and 5 bases from J, the junction kept 11 bases outside the gene matches. The CDR3 has 17 residues. CDR3 residues: CASSQTILAGGRETQYF. The CDR3 region has the DNA TGTGCCAGCAGCCAGACTATACTAGCGGGGGGGCGGGAGACCCAGTACTTC.

V gene TRBV6-5 combines with J gene TRBJ1-1; D possibly corresponds to TRBD1 (5 bases). V lost 6 bases and J 0 bases, leaving 14 bases between the germline ends. Per germline, CDR1 MNHEY and CDR2 SVGAGI. The CDR3 runs 15 residues. The chain's CDR3 is CASRPSGTVNTEAFF. In DNA form, the CDR3 reads TGTGCCAGCAGGCCCTCCGGGACGGTGAACACTGAAGCTTTCTTT.

J is TRBJ1-4 and V is TRBV5-6; D is undetermined. Germline V gives CDR1 SGHDT, CDR2 YYEEEE. Trimming removed 2 bases at V and 0 bases at J, with 17 bases between. The CDR3 sequence is 18 residues long. DNA for the CDR3: TGTGCCAGCAGCTTAAGGCTAACCGGCCGTGCAACTAATGAAAAACTGTTTTTT. It is translated as CASSLRLTGRATNEKLFF. The full variable domain, its missing parts supplied by reference TRBV5-6 and TRBJ1-4, is DAGVTQSPTHLIKTRGQQVTLRCSPKSGHDTVSWYQQALGQGPQFIFQYYEEEERQRGNFPDRFSGHQFPNYSSELNVNALLLGDSALYLCASSLRLTGRATNEKLFFGSGTQLSVL.

The chain combines TRBV4-1 with TRBJ1-5; 7 bases match TRBD1. Looked up from germline, CDR1 is MGHRA and CDR2 is YSYEKL. CDR3 size: 18 residues. J was trimmed by 0 bases and V by 1 base; bases with no gene match: 9. The CDR3 region is CASSQAVRDSYSNQPQHF. Written as DNA, the CDR3 is TGCGCCAGCAGCCAAGCGGTGCGGGACAGCTATAGCAATCAGCCCCAGCATTTT.

The chain has TRBV7-2 and TRBJ2-2; TRBD1 is a possible D gene (8 bases). CDR3 length equals 17 residues. CDR1 is SGHTA and CDR2 is FQGNSA in the germline V gene. The V gene lost 1 base and the J gene lost 2 bases, with 14 bases spanning the gap. This chain's CDR3 is CASSLVGGTGNTGELFF. The CDR3, as DNA: TGTGCCAGCAGCTTAGTGGGGGGGACAGGCAACACCGGGGAGCTGTTTTTT.

The rearrangement uses TRBV4-1 and TRBJ2-7; TRBD2 matches 14 bases. Germline CDR1 and CDR2: MGHRA and YSYEKL. The V gene end was trimmed by 4 bases and the J gene end by 2 bases; junction bases not matched to a gene: 4. The CDR3 has 16 residues. The CDR3 DNA sequence: TGCGCCAGCAGCCCCGGACTAGCGGGGGGCACCTACGAGCAGTACTTC. Translating it yields CASSPGLAGGTYEQYF.